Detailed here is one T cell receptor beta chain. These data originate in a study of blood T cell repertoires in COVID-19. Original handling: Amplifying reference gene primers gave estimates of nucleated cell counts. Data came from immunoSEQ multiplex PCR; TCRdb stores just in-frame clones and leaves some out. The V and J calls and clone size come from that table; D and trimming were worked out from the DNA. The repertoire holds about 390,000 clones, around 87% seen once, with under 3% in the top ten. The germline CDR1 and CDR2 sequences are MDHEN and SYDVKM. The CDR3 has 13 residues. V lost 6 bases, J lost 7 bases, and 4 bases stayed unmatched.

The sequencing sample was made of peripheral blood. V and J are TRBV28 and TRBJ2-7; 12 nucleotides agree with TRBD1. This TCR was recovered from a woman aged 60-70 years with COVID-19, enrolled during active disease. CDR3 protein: CASRGQGAWEQYF. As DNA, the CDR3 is TGTGCCAGCAGGGGACAGGGGGCGTGGGAGCAGTACTTC.